This T cell receptor (beta chain) was recorded in a study of OX40 agonist ivuxolimab in advanced cancers. Study overall: Patients were dosed intravenously with ivuxolimab at 0.01 to 10 mg/kg every 2 weeks. A male proportion of 82.7% was recorded, with mean age approximately 57 years and range about 20 to 90.

The data were produced by immunoSEQ multiplex PCR, yet TCRdb's version contains in-frame clones alone and is incomplete. The table has approximately 52,000 clones, approximately 86% seen once. The germline gives CDR1 SGDLS, CDR2 YYNGEE. The ends were cut back, 0 bases at V and 3 bases at J, with 9 bases in the middle. The CDR3 spans 14 residues. Material: CD4+ or CD8+ T cells sorted from blood, obtained in a trial of the OX40 agonist ivuxolimab. This sequence joins TRBV9 and TRBJ2-5; TRBD2 is a possible D gene (5 bases). The clonotype comes from an adult with an advanced solid tumor such as melanoma, head and neck, liver or kidney cancer. CDR3 coding DNA: TGTGCCAGCAGCGTAGCTGACGGGGAAGAGACCCAGTACTTC. The encoded protein is CASSVADGEETQYF.